The 5 T cell receptor beta chains reported below all come from one sample, sequenced in a study of blood T cell repertoires in COVID-19. Profiling relied on immunoSEQ multiplex PCR, and the TCRdb table lists in-frame clones only, not all of them. The table lists more than 200,000 clones, 70% to 85% of them singletons. The specimen sequenced was peripheral blood. These receptors all come from a woman older than 75 with active or convalescent COVID-19.

This chain links TRBV30 with TRBJ1-4, with D unresolved. Trimming removed 5 bases at V and 0 bases at J, with 13 bases between. CDR1 and CDR2 (germline): GTSNPN, SVGIG (reference sequence). The CDR3 runs to 15 residues. CDR3: CAWLRIKTTNEKLFF. In DNA, the CDR3 is TGTGCCTGGTTGAGGATCAAAACAACTAATGAAAAACTGTTTTTT.

The chain joins TRBV11-3 to TRBJ2-2; 7 bases are a match to TRBD2. The ends lost 1 base at V and 7 bases at J; junction bases unmatched: 3. This CDR3 has 14 amino acids. Per germline, CDR1 SGHNT and CDR2 YENEEA. The CDR3 spells CASSLVGGGGELFF. In DNA, the CDR3 is TGTGCCAGCAGCTTAGTTGGCGGGGGCGGGGAGCTGTTTTTT.

In DNA form, the CDR3 reads TGTGCCAGCAGCTCGCCTGAGGGATCTGGAAACACCATATATTTT. Amino acid sequence: CASSSPEGSGNTIYF. The chain combines TRBV5-4 with TRBJ1-3, with D uncertain. CDR3 length: 15 residues. V was cut by 3 bases and J by 1 base, with 11 bases left in between. Germline assignment: CDR1 SGHNT and CDR2 YYREEE (reference sequence).

V gene TRBV20-1 combines with J gene TRBJ2-1, with 10 bases matching TRBD2. This CDR3 comprises 15 residues. Germline-derived CDR1 and CDR2 are DFQATT and SNEGSKA (reference sequence). V trimming: 3 bases; J trimming: 10 bases; junction bases outside the gene matches: 12. The CDR3 loop reads CSASTLLAGVEEQFF. The CDR3 DNA follows: TGCAGTGCTAGTACTTTGCTAGCGGGAGTTGAGGAGCAGTTCTTC.

The J gene is TRBJ2-2, the V gene TRBV4-1, with 8 positions matching TRBD1. The V gene end was trimmed by 1 base and the J gene end by 1 base; junction bases not matched to a gene: 17. Germline V CDR1 and CDR2: MGHRA, YSYEKL. The CDR3 length is 21 residues. The CDR3 DNA reads TGCGCCAGCAGCCAAGGAGGGCTACTCAGGGGGCTGCACAGGAACACCGGGGAGCTGTTTTTT. Translating it yields CASSQGGLLRGLHRNTGELFF.